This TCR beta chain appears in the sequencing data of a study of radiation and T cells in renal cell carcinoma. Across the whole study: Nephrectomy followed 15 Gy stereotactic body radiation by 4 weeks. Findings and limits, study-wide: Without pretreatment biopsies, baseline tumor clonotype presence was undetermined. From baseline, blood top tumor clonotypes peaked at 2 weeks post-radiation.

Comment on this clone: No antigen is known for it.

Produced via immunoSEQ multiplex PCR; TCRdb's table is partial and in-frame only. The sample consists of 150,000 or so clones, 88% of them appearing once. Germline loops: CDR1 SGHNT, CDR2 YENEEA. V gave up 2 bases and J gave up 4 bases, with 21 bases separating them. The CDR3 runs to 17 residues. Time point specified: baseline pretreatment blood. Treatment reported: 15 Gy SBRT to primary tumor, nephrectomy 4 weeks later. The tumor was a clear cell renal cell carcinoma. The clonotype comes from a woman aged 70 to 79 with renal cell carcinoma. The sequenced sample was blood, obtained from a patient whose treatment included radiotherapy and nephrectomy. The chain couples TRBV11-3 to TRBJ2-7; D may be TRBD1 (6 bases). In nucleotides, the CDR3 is TGTGCCAGCAGCTTAACAGCAGCGGACAGACTCTTATACGAGCAGTACTTC. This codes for CASSLTAADRLLYEQYF.